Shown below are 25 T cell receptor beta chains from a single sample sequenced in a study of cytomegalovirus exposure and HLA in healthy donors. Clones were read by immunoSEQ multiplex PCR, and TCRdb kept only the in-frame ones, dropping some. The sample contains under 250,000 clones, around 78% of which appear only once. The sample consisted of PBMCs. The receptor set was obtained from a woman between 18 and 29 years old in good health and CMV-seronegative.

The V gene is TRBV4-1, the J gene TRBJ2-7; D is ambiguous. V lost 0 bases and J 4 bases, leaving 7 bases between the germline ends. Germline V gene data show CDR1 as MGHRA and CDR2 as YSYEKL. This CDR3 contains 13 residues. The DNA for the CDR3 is TGCGCCAGCAGCCAAGACGGACCGTACGAGCAGTACTTC. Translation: CASSQDGPYEQYF.

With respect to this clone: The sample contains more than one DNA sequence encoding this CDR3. The CDR3 DNA reads TGCGCCAGCAGCAGAACTAGCGGGAACACCGGGGAGCTGTTTTTT. Its protein is CASSRTSGNTGELFF. The V call is TRBV5-1, the J call TRBJ2-2; 8 positions match TRBD2. CDR1 is SGHRS, CDR2 YFSETQ, per germline. V dropped 4 bases and J dropped 1; count of bases not matched to a gene: 3. This CDR3 spans 15 amino acids.

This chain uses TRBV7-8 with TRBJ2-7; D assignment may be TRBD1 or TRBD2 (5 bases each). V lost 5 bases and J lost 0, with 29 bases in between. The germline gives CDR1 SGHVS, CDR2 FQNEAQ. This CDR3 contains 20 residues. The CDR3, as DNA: TGTGCCAGCAGCAACTACGGACAATCGGGACCCTCGGGATCCTCCTACGAGCAGTACTTC. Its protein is CASSNYGQSGPSGSSYEQYF. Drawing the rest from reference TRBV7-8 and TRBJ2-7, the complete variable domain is GAGVSQSPRYKVAKRGQDVALRCDPISGHVSLFWYQQALGQGPEFLTYFQNEAQLDKSGLPSDRFFAERPEGSVSTLKIQRTQQEDSAVYLCASSNYGQSGPSGSSYEQYFGPGTRLTVT.

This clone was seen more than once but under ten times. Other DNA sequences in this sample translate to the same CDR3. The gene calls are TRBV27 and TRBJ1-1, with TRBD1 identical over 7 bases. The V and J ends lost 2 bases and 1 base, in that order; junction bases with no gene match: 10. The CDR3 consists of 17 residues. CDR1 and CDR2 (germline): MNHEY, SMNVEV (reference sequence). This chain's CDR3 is CASSLQGTGAGNTEAFF. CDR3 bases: TGTGCCAGCAGTTTACAGGGAACAGGGGCGGGGAACACTGAAGCTTTCTTT.

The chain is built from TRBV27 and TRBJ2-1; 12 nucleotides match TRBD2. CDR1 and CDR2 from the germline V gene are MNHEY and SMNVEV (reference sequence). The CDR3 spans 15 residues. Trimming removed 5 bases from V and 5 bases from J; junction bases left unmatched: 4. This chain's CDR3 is CASSVGTSGHNEQFF. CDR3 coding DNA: TGTGCCAGCAGTGTCGGGACTAGCGGGCACAATGAGCAGTTCTTC.

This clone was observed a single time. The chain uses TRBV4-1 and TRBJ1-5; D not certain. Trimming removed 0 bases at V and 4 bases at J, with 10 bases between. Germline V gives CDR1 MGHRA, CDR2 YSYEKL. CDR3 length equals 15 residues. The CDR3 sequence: CASSQDYPVNQPQHF. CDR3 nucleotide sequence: TGCGCCAGCAGCCAAGATTACCCAGTAAATCAGCCCCAGCATTTT.

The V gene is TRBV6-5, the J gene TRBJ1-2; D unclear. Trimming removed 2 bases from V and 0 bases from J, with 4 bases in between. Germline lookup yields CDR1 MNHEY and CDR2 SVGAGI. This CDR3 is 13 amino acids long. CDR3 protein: CASSYIANYGYTF. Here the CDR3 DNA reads TGTGCCAGCAGTTACATAGCTAACTATGGCTACACCTTC.

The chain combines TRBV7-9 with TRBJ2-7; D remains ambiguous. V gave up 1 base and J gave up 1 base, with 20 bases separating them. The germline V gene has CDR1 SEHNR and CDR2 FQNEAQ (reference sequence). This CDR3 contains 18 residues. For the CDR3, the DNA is TGTGCCAGCAGCTTAGATGGGGTTAGGGCAGGTGGATCCTACGAGCAGTACTTC. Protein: CASSLDGVRAGGSYEQYF.

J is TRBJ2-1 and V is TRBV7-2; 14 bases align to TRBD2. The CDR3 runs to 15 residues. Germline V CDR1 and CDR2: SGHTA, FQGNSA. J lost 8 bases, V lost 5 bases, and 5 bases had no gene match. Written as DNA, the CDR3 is TGTGCCAGCAGCGAGGGGACTAGCGGGGGCCATGAGCAGTTCTTC. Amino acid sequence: CASSEGTSGGHEQFF.

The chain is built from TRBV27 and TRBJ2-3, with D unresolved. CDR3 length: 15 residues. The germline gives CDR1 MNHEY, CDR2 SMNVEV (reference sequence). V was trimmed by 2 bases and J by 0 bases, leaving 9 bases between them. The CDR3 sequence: CASSLRAASTDTQYF. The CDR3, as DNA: TGTGCCAGCAGTTTAAGGGCCGCTAGCACAGATACGCAGTATTTT.

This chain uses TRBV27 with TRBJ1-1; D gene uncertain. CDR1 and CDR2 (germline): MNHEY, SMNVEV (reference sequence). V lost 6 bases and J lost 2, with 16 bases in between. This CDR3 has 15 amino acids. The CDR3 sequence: CASRPGQLGNTEAFF. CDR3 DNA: TGTGCCAGCAGGCCCGGCCAGTTGGGAAACACTGAAGCTTTCTTT.

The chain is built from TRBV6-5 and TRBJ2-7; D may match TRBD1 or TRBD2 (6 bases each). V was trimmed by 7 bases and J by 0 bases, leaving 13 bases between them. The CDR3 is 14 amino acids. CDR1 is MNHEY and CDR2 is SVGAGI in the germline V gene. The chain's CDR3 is CASKGGISSYEQYF. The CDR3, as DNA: TGTGCCAGCAAAGGGGGGATTAGCTCCTACGAGCAGTACTTC.

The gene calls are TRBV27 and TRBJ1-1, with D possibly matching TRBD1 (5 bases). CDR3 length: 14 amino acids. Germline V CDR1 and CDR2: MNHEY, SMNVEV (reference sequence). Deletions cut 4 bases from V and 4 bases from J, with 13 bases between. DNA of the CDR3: TGTGCCAGCAGTTCGGGCAGGGCGGGCACTGAAGCTTTCTTT. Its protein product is CASSSGRAGTEAFF.

The CDR3 DNA sequence: TGTGCCAGTAGTATCTCAGCAGGTCAGCCCCAGCATTTT. Protein sequence: CASSISAGQPQHF. The chain recombines TRBV19 with TRBJ1-5; D gene uncertain. The CDR3 runs 13 residues. The V gene's germline CDR1 is LNHDA and CDR2 SQIVND (reference sequence). V dropped 3 bases and J dropped 6 bases, with 9 bases sitting between them.

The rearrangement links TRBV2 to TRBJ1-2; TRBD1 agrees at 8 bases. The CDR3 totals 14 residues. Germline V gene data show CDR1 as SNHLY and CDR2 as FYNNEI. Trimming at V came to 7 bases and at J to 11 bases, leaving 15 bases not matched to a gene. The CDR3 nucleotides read TGTGCCAGCACCCGCGGACAGGGAAATTTTGGGTACACCTTC. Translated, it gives CASTRGQGNFGYTF.

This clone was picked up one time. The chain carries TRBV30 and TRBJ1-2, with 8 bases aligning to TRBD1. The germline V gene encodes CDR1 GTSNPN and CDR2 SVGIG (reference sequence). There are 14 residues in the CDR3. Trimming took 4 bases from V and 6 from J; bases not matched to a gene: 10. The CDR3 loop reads CAWTGGGRTHGYTF. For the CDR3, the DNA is TGTGCCTGGACAGGGGGCGGTAGGACTCATGGCTACACCTTC.

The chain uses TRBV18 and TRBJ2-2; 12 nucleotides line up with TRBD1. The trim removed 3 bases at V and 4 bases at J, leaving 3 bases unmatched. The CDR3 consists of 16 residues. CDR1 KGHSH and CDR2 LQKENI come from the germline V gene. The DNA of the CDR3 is TGTGCCAGCTCACCTCAGGGACAGGGGGCCACCGGGGAGCTGTTTTTT. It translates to CASSPQGQGATGELFF.

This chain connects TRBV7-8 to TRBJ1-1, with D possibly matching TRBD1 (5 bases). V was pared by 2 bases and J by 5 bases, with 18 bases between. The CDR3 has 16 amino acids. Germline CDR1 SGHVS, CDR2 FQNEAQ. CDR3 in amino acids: CASSLPTPGAGTEAFF. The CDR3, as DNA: TGTGCCAGCAGCTTACCTACCCCCGGGGCCGGAACTGAAGCTTTCTTT.

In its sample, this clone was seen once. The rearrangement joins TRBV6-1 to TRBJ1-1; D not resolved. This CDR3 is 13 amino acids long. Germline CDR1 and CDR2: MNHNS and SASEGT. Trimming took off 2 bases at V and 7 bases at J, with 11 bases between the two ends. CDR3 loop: CASSELLEGEAFF. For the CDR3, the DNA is TGTGCCAGCAGTGAACTCTTGGAGGGTGAAGCTTTCTTT.

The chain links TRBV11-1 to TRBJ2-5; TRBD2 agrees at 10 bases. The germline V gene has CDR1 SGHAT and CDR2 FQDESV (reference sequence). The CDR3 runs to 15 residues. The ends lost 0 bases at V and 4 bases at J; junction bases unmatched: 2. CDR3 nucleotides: TGTGCCAGCAGCTTAGCGCCTAGCGGGAGAGAGACCCAGTACTTC. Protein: CASSLAPSGRETQYF. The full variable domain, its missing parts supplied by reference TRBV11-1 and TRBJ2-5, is EAEVAQSPRYKITEKSQAVAFWCDPISGHATLYWYRQILGQGPELLVQFQDESVVDDSQLPKDRFSAERLKGVDSTLKIQPAELGDSAMYLCASSLAPSGRETQYFGPGTRLLVL.

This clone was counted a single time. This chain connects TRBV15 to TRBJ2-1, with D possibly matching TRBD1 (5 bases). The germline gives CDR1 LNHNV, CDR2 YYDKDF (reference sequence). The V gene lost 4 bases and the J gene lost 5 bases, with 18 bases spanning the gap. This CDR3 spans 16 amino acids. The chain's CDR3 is CATSKEGVQENNEQFF. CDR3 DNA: TGTGCCACCAGCAAGGAAGGGGTTCAGGAGAACAATGAGCAGTTCTTC.

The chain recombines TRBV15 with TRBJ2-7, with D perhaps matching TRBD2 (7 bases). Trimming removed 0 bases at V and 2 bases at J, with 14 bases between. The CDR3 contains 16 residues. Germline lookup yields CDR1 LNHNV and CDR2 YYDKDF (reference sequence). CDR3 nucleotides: TGTGCCACCAGCAGAGAGAGGGGGGGGCTAACCTACGAGCAGTACTTC. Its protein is CATSRERGGLTYEQYF.

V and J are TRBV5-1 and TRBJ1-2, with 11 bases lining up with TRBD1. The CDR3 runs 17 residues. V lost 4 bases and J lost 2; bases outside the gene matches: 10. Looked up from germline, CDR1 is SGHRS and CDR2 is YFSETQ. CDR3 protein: CASSVDRGQLGNYGYTF. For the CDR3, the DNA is TGCGCCAGCAGCGTGGACAGGGGGCAGCTTGGAAACTATGGCTACACCTTC.

Written as DNA, the CDR3 is TGTGCCAGTAGGGGGTCGGGGACTGGGGCCAACGTCCTGACTTTC. Its translation: CASRGSGTGANVLTF. The chain couples TRBV19 to TRBJ2-6, with a weak D call TRBD2 (5 bases). Germline V lookup: CDR1 LNHDA, CDR2 SQIVND (reference sequence). This CDR3 is built from 15 residues. The germline V and J ends were trimmed by 6 bases and 2 bases, with 11 bases remaining between them. Complete variable domain (other parts from reference TRBV19 and TRBJ2-6): DGGITQSPKYLFRKEGQNVTLSCEQNLNHDAMYWYRQDPGQGLRLIYYSQIVNDFQKGDIAEGYSVSREKKESFPLTVTSAQKNPTAFYLCASRGSGTGANVLTFGAGSRLTVL.

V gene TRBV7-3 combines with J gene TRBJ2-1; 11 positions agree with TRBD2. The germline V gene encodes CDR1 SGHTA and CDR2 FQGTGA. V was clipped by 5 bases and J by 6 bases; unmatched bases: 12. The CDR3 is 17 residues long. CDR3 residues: CASSLPPGTSGINEQFF. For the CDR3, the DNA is TGTGCCAGCAGCCTACCCCCCGGGACTAGCGGCATCAATGAGCAGTTCTTC. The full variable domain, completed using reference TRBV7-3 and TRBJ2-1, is GAGVSQTPSNKVTEKGKYVELRCDPISGHTALYWYRQSLGQGPEFLIYFQGTGAADDSGLPNDRFFAVRPEGSVSTLKIQRTERGDSAVYLCASSLPPGTSGINEQFFGPGTRLTVL.